Following are 15 T cell receptor beta chains from one sample sequenced in a study of blood T cell repertoires in COVID-19. Sequencing was performed with immunoSEQ multiplex PCR; in TCRdb, only in-frame clones are kept and a portion is missing. Seen here are under 300,000 clones, 70% to 90% observed once, and the top ten hold 3.5% to 5.5%. Material: peripheral blood. Receptors originate from a man aged 55-75 years who had recovered from COVID-19.

The chain employs TRBV19 and TRBJ2-6; TRBD1 matches at 7 bases. Trimming cost V 7 bases and J 1 base; bases outside gene matches: 13. The CDR3 extends over 18 amino acids. CDR1 and CDR2 from the germline V gene are LNHDA and SQIVND (reference sequence). This CDR3 reads CASNRRDRGLSGANVLTF. DNA for the CDR3: TGTGCCAGTAATCGCCGGGACAGAGGATTATCTGGGGCCAACGTCCTGACTTTC.

This clone was detected only once. The V call is TRBV7-2, the J call TRBJ2-1, with TRBD2 as a possible D gene (5 bases). The CDR3 covers 15 residues. The V gene's germline CDR1 is SGHTA and CDR2 FQGNSA. Between the trimmed V and J ends, which lost 0 bases and 3 bases, there was a span of 9 bases. DNA of the CDR3: TGTGCCAGCAGCTTAGCGGGAGCCCTCTACAATGAGCAGTTCTTC. This codes for CASSLAGALYNEQFF.

The rearrangement uses TRBV5-1 and TRBJ2-3; 7 positions agree with TRBD1. CDR1 and CDR2 from the germline V gene are SGHRS and YFSETQ. V lost 4 bases and J lost 4; bases outside the gene matches: 12. CDR3 length equals 16 residues. Here the CDR3 reads CASSPGRQGRPDTQYF. DNA of the CDR3: TGCGCCAGCAGCCCCGGCCGACAGGGAAGGCCAGATACGCAGTATTTT.

DNA of the CDR3: TGTGCCAGTAGTATATCATCGGGAATTGGCAATGGCTACACCTTC. It codes for CASSISSGIGNGYTF. The chain couples TRBV19 to TRBJ1-2; D ambiguous. The CDR3 totals 15 residues. The ends were cut back, 2 bases at V and 6 bases at J, with 16 bases in the middle. The germline V gene has CDR1 LNHDA and CDR2 SQIVND (reference sequence).

V is TRBV28 and J is TRBJ1-5; D not certain. Trimming shortened V by 7 bases and J by 3 bases, and 16 bases separated the two germline ends. CDR1 is MDHEN and CDR2 is SYDVKM in the germline V gene. There are 15 residues in the CDR3. Here the CDR3 reads CASNKNPGDNQPQHF. The CDR3 DNA reads TGTGCCAGCAATAAGAACCCGGGTGACAATCAGCCCCAGCATTTT.

The chain has TRBV3-1 (or the pseudogene TRBV3-2) and TRBJ2-3, with TRBD2 matching 7 bases. CDR3 size: 17 residues. V lost 3 bases, J lost 1 base, and 10 bases stayed unmatched. CDR1 is LGHDT and CDR2 is YNNKEL in the germline V gene (reference sequence). This CDR3 reads CASSQGGSLAGTDTQYF. CDR3 coding DNA: TGTGCCAGCAGCCAGGGCGGGTCTCTAGCGGGCACAGATACGCAGTATTTT.

The chain couples TRBV18 to TRBJ2-7; no clear D gene. This CDR3 comprises 16 residues. Between the trimmed V and J ends, which lost 3 bases and 2 bases, there was a span of 17 bases. Germline V gene sequence: CDR1 KGHSH, CDR2 LQKENI. The CDR3 sequence: CASSPADRRPPYEQYF. CDR3 DNA: TGTGCCAGCTCACCTGCGGATAGACGGCCGCCCTACGAGCAGTACTTC.

The J gene is TRBJ2-3, the V gene TRBV7-2, with 13 bases matching TRBD2. Unmatched junction bases numbered 4, after V lost 3 bases and J lost 1 base. The germline V gene has CDR1 SGHTA and CDR2 FQGNSA. CDR3 size: 17 residues. CDR3 loop: CASSLGLAGPRTDTQYF. The CDR3 DNA is TGTGCCAGCAGCTTGGGACTAGCGGGACCCCGCACAGATACGCAGTATTTT.

This chain uses TRBV4-1 with TRBJ1-1; D might be TRBD1 (5 bases). Germline lookup yields CDR1 MGHRA and CDR2 YSYEKL. The CDR3 consists of 14 residues. V was cut by 4 bases and J by 6 bases, with 15 bases left in between. The CDR3 here is CASSPQDLLAEAFF. The CDR3 nucleotides read TGCGCCAGCAGCCCACAGGACCTCCTCGCTGAAGCTTTCTTT.

This clone appeared a few times. The chain employs TRBV5-1 and TRBJ2-7; the match to TRBD1 covers 7 bases. The length of the CDR3 is 16 residues. The V gene's germline CDR1 is SGHRS and CDR2 YFSETQ. With 0 bases clipped from V and 4 bases from J, the junction kept 10 bases outside the gene matches. The CDR3 sequence: CASSLAGPGGGYEQYF. CDR3 nucleotides: TGCGCCAGCAGCTTGGCTGGGCCAGGGGGTGGTTACGAGCAGTACTTC.

V usage is TRBV6-6 and J usage is TRBJ2-7, with a weak D call TRBD2 (5 bases). Germline CDR1 MNHNY, CDR2 SVGAGI (reference sequence). CDR3 size: 12 residues. Deletions cut 0 bases from V and 6 bases from J, with 6 bases between. The CDR3 nucleotides read TGTGCCAGCAGTTACTCGAGGGCCGAGCAGTACTTC. Amino acids: CASSYSRAEQYF.

The V gene is TRBV24-1, the J gene TRBJ2-2; D is ambiguous. CDR3 length equals 13 residues. The ends were cut back, 7 bases at V and 2 bases at J, with 7 bases in the middle. Germline lookup yields CDR1 KGHDR and CDR2 SFDVKD. CDR3 coding DNA: TGTGCCACCAGATTCGGTAACACCGGGGAGCTGTTTTTT. Encoded protein: CATRFGNTGELFF.

The CDR3 nucleotides read TGCGCCAGCAGCCCTACGGGAGCGGGAGGCCGTTACAATGAGCAGTTCTTC. Protein sequence: CASSPTGAGGRYNEQFF. The gene calls are TRBV4-1 and TRBJ2-1; 9 nucleotides line up with TRBD2. In germline, CDR1 is MGHRA, CDR2 YSYEKL. This CDR3 region has 17 residues. V dropped 4 bases and J dropped 4; count of bases not matched to a gene: 11.

The chain combines TRBV29-1 with TRBJ2-1, with 7 bases aligning to TRBD2. Trimming cost V 2 bases and J 2 bases; bases outside gene matches: 15. Germline V gene lookup returns CDR1 SQVTM and CDR2 ANQGSEA. The CDR3 sequence is 18 residues long. CDR3 in amino acids: CSVESAGAEDWAYNEQFF. The CDR3 DNA reads as TGCAGCGTTGAATCGGCGGGAGCAGAGGATTGGGCCTACAATGAGCAGTTCTTC.

V usage is TRBV9 and J usage is TRBJ2-5; 11 positions match TRBD2. Germline lookup yields CDR1 SGDLS and CDR2 YYNGEE. Unmatched junction bases numbered 12, after V lost 0 bases and J lost 2 bases. This CDR3 comprises 19 residues. The CDR3 is CASSVVGSSGGSAQETQYF. In nucleotides, the CDR3 is TGTGCCAGCAGCGTAGTCGGCTCTAGCGGGGGGTCCGCTCAAGAGACCCAGTACTTC.